Listed below are T cell receptor beta chains from one sample, sequenced in a study of blood T cell repertoires in COVID-19. Method: immunoSEQ multiplex PCR; TCRdb's copy keeps in-frame clones and lacks some. The repertoire holds about 250,000 clones, with roughly 82% as singletons. Sequenced: peripheral blood. These receptors were obtained from a woman aged 70-85 years with acute or convalescent COVID-19. Each CDR3 is given with its conserved first and last residue. The D gene is left open where the match is weak.

v_gene: TRBV12-3/TRBV12-4
d_gene: NA
CDR3aa: CASSLLAGTEAFF

v_gene: TRBV7-2
d_gene: NA
CDR3aa: CASSPGGSPRGYTF

v_gene: TRBV9
d_gene: TRBD1
CDR3aa: CASSKRTGAGTDTQYF

v_gene: TRBV9
d_gene: NA
CDR3aa: CASSVVATDTQYF

v_gene: TRBV27
d_gene: NA
CDR3aa: CASGSTLAEQYF

v_gene: TRBV5-1
d_gene: NA
CDR3aa: CASSPPTGSGANVLTF

v_gene: TRBV2
d_gene: NA
CDR3aa: CASSPLREGGYTF

v_gene: TRBV3-1/TRBV3-2
d_gene: NA
CDR3aa: CASSGGLVGYTF

v_gene: TRBV12-5
d_gene: TRBD1
CDR3aa: CASGRQGNTEAFF

v_gene: TRBV5-1
d_gene: NA
CDR3aa: CASSTGTVYEQYF

v_gene: TRBV28
d_gene: NA
CDR3aa: CASSRENSNQPQHF

v_gene: TRBV10-3
d_gene: TRBD1
CDR3aa: CAISGTGSSYNSPLHF

v_gene: TRBV18
d_gene: TRBD1
CDR3aa: CASSPRDSPSGFF

v_gene: TRBV5-1
d_gene: NA
CDR3aa: CASSLVGDNSPLHF

v_gene: TRBV28
d_gene: NA
CDR3aa: CASRRGLWRNEKLFF

v_gene: TRBV13
d_gene: NA
CDR3aa: CASRRTTGYPYGYTF

v_gene: TRBV5-8
d_gene: TRBD2
CDR3aa: CASSLAGGNIQYF

v_gene: TRBV27
d_gene: TRBD2
CDR3aa: CASSASRGGAWEQYF

v_gene: TRBV7-9
d_gene: TRBD2
CDR3aa: CASSYPSGTNTGELFF

v_gene: TRBV6-5
d_gene: NA
CDR3aa: CASSPTGLSGNTIYF

v_gene: TRBV28
d_gene: NA
CDR3aa: CASTELQGNQPQHF

v_gene: TRBV6-5
d_gene: NA
CDR3aa: CASSTGAGNTIYF

v_gene: TRBV5-6
d_gene: NA
CDR3aa: CASSLDRPSTEAFF

v_gene: TRBV5-4
d_gene: TRBD1
CDR3aa: CASSPGQGSGEQYF

v_gene: TRBV27
d_gene: TRBD1
CDR3aa: CASSLGTGGGSYEQYF

v_gene: TRBV19
d_gene: TRBD2
CDR3aa: CASSITLLRGGLETQYF

v_gene: TRBV2
d_gene: TRBD1
CDR3aa: CASVGQGATGELFF

v_gene: TRBV3-1/TRBV3-2
d_gene: NA
CDR3aa: CASSQGTSYEQYF

v_gene: TRBV7-2
d_gene: NA
CDR3aa: CASSPPQFYGYTF

v_gene: TRBV7-2
d_gene: NA
CDR3aa: CASSFYQGNYGYTF

v_gene: TRBV19
d_gene: NA
CDR3aa: CASSINKAGYSPLHF

v_gene: TRBV11-2
d_gene: TRBD1
CDR3aa: CASSLVGTGNSPLHF

v_gene: TRBV4-3
d_gene: TRBD2
CDR3aa: CASSQGLAYTYEQYF

v_gene: TRBV11-1
d_gene: TRBD2
CDR3aa: CASSGRFLAGYNEQFF

v_gene: TRBV5-1
d_gene: TRBD2
CDR3aa: CASSREFPGGEQYF

v_gene: TRBV7-8
d_gene: TRBD1
CDR3aa: CASSPRTGGNSPLHF

v_gene: TRBV28
d_gene: NA
CDR3aa: CASSPLDGYTF

v_gene: TRBV4-2
d_gene: TRBD2
CDR3aa: CASSQDTSAGNEQFF

v_gene: TRBV4-3
d_gene: NA
CDR3aa: CASSQDQLRSSGNTIYF

v_gene: TRBV6-6
d_gene: TRBD1
CDR3aa: CASSAPGTANTEAFF

v_gene: TRBV29-1
d_gene: TRBD2
CDR3aa: CSAKRGYNEQFF

v_gene: TRBV5-1
d_gene: NA
CDR3aa: CASSPTSNYGYTF

v_gene: TRBV5-1
d_gene: TRBD1
CDR3aa: CASSSGTGELYEQYF

v_gene: TRBV2
d_gene: TRBD1
CDR3aa: CASSVTGTGVLGELFF

v_gene: TRBV5-1
d_gene: TRBD1
CDR3aa: CASSLTGTGGKETQYF

v_gene: TRBV19
d_gene: TRBD2
CDR3aa: CASSIVTSGGQETQYF

v_gene: TRBV18
d_gene: TRBD1
CDR3aa: CASSPASRTGGQPQHF

v_gene: TRBV9
d_gene: TRBD1
CDR3aa: CASSSGAGGGNTIYF

v_gene: TRBV5-6
d_gene: NA
CDR3aa: CASSNTGGEETQYF

v_gene: TRBV2
d_gene: NA
CDR3aa: CASRPTVGYTF

v_gene: TRBV15
d_gene: NA
CDR3aa: CATSRDREGRYGYTF

v_gene: TRBV5-1
d_gene: TRBD2
CDR3aa: CASNSGGGTDTQYF

v_gene: TRBV6-2/TRBV6-3
d_gene: TRBD2
CDR3aa: CASSTAGVGSYEQYF

v_gene: TRBV7-2
d_gene: TRBD1
CDR3aa: CASSLGTGPNSPLHF

v_gene: TRBV5-6
d_gene: NA
CDR3aa: CASSSRRSGNTIYF

v_gene: TRBV27
d_gene: TRBD2
CDR3aa: CASSQLAAGETQYF